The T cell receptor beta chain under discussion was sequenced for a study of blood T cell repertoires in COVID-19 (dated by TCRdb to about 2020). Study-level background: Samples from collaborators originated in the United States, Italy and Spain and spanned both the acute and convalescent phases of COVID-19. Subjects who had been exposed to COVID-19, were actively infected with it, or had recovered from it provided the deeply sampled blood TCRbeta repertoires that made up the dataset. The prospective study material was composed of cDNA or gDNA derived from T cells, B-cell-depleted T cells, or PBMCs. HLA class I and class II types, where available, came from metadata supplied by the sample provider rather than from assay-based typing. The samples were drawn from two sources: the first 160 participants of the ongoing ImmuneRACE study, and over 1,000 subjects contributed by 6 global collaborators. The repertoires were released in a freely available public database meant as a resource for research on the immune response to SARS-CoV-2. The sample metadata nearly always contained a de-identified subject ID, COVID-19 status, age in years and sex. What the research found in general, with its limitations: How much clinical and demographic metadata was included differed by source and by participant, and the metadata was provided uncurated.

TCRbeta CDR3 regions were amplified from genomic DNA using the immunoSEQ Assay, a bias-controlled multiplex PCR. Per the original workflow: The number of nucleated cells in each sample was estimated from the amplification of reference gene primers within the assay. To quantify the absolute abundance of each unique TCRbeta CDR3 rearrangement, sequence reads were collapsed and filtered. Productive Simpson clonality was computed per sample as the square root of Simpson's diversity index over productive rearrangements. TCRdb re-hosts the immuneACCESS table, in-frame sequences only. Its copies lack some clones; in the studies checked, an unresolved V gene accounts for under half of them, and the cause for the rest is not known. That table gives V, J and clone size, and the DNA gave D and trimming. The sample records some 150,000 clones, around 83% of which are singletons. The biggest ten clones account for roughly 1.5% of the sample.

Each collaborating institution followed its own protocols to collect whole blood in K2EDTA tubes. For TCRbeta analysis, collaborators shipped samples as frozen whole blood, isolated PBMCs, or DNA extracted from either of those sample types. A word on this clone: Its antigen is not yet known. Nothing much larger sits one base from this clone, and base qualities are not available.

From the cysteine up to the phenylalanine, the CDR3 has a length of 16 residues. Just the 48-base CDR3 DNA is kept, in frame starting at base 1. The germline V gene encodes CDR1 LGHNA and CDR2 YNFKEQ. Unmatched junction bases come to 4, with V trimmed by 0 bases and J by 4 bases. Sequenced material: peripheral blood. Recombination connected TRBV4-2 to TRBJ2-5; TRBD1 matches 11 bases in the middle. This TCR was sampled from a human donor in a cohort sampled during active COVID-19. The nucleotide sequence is TGTGCCAGCAGCCAAGACCCGGACAGGGGGCGAGAGACCCAGTACTTC. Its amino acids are CASSQDPDRGRETQYF.